This entry describes one TCR beta chain. An expansion of CD8+CD57+ cells by flow cytometry had been shown in patients chosen for sequencing. Profiling that covered TCR beta VDJ and CDR3 relied on genomic DNA as its template. MiXCR was run by TCRdb on the reads, yielding one entry per CDR3 protein. The sample consists of around 200,000 distinct CDR3 sequences, approximately 48% of them appearing once. This entry is derived from a study of CD8+CD57+ T cells in acquired aplastic anemia. The sequencing sample was made of sorted CD4+, CD8+, or CD8+CD57+ T cells (not recorded which) from PBMCs. This sequence was found in a human donor with aplastic anemia.

CDR3 protein: CASSAAGKVQGTGQPQHF. In DNA form, the CDR3 reads TGCGCCAGCAGCGCCGCCGGGAAGGTTCAGGGAACAGGACAGCCCCAGCATTTT. The J gene is TRBJ1-5, the V gene TRBV5-1; TRBD1 might be the D (5 bases). The CDR3 contains 18 residues. Germline CDR1 reads SGHRS; CDR2 reads YFSETQ. Trimming took off 4 bases at V and 7 bases at J, with 27 bases between the two ends.